This TCR beta chain was sequenced for a study of blood T cell repertoires in COVID-19. Across the study: COVID-19 samples from acute and convalescent phases originated in the United States, Italy and Spain. PBMCs, B-cell-depleted T cells, or T cells were the source of the cDNA or gDNA that made up the material.

Original handling: Amplified reference gene primers provided the basis for estimating nucleated cell counts. Using immunoSEQ multiplex PCR, the repertoire was profiled, and TCRdb retains in-frame clones only, with some absent. That table is the source of V, J and clone size, and D and trimming were worked out from the DNA. Of roughly 330,000 clones listed, more than 70% were seen once; the top ten hold about 1.2%. The CDR3 spans 13 residues. The ends were cut back, 4 bases at V and 0 bases at J, with 10 bases in the middle. CDR1 GTSNPN and CDR2 SVGIG come from the germline V gene (reference sequence).

The sequence derives from a woman aged 50 to 65 with acute or convalescent COVID-19. This chain connects TRBV30 to TRBJ2-7; unclear D gene. Material: peripheral blood. This CDR3 reads CAWIPADSYEQYF. The DNA for the CDR3 is TGTGCCTGGATACCGGCGGACTCCTACGAGCAGTACTTC.